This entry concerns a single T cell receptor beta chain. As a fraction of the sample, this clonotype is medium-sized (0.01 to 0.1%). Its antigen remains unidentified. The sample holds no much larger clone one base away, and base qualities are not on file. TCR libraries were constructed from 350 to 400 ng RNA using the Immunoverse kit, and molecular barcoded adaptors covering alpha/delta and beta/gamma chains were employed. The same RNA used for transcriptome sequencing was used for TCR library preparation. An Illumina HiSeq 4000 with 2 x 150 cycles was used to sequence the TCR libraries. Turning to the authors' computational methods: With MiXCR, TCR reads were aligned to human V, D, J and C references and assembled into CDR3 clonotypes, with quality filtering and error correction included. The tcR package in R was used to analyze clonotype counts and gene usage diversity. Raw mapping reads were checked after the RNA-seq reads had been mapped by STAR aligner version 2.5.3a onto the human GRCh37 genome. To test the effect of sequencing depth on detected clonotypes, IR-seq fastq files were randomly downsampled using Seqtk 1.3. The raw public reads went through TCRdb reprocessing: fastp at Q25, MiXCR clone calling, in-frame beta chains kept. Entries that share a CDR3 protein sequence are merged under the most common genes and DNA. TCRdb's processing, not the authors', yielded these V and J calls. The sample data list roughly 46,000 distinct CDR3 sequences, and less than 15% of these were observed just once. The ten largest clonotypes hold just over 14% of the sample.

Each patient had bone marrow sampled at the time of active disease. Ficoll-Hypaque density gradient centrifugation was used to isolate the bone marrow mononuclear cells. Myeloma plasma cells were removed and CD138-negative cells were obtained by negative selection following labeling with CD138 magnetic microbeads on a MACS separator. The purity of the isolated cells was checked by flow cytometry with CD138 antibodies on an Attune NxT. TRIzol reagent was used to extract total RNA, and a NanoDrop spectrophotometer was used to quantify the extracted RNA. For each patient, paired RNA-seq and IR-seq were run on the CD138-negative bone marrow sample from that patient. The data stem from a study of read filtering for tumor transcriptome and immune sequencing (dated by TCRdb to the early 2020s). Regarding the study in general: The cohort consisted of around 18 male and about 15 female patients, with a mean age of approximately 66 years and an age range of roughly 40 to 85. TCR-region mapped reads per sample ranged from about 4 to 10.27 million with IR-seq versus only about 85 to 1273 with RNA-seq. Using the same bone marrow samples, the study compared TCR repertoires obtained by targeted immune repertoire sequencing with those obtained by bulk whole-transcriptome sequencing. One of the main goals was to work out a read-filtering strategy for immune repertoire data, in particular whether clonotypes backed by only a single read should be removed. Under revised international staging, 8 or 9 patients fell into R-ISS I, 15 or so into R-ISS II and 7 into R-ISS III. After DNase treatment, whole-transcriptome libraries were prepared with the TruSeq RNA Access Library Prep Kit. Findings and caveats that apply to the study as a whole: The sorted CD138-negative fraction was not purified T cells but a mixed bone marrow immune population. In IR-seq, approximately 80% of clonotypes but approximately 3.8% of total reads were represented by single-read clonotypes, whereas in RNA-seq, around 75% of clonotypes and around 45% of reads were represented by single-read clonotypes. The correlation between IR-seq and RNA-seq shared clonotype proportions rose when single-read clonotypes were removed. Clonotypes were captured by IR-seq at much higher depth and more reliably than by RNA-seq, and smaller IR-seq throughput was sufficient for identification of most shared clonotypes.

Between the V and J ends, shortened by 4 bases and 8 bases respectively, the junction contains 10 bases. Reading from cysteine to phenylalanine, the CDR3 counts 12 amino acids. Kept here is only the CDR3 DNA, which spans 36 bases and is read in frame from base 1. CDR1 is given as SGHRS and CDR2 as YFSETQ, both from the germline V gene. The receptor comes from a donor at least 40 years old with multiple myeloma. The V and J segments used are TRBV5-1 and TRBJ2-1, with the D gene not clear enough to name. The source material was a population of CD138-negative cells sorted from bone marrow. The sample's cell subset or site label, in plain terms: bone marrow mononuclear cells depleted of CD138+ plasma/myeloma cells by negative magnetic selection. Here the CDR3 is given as CASSTRGDEQFF. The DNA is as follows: TGCGCCAGCAGCACCCGAGGCGATGAGCAGTTCTTC.